These 27 T cell receptor beta chains were sequenced from one sample in a study of TIL therapy for anti-PD-1-resistant metastatic lung cancer. Time point reported: pre-treatment sample, taken before nivolumab and TIL therapy. The immunoSEQ assay was v3. Assay: immunoSEQ multiplex PCR; the TCRdb copy retains only in-frame clones and omits some. The sample lists tens of thousands of clones, over 70% seen once, with about 5.7% in the top ten. Sample: blood, taken at baseline. The receptors were sampled from a person aged 25-79 years with non-small cell lung cancer.

This clone came up once. The CDR3 region has the DNA TGTGCCAGCTCACCAGAGCGGGGGAACTACGAGCAGTACTTC. The encoded protein is CASSPERGNYEQYF. The chain uses TRBV18 and TRBJ2-7, with 8 bases matching TRBD2. CDR3 length equals 14 residues. Per the germline V gene, CDR1 is KGHSH and CDR2 is LQKENI. The trim removed 2 bases at V and 3 bases at J, leaving 3 bases unmatched.

This chain uses TRBV9 with TRBJ2-7, with D maybe TRBD2 (7 bases). Germline V CDR1 and CDR2: SGDLS, YYNGEE. V was shortened by 0 bases and J by 3 bases, with 13 bases between the two germline ends. The CDR3 is 15 residues long. The CDR3: CASSVEGGGSYEQYF. The CDR3 region has the DNA TGTGCCAGCAGCGTAGAGGGGGGAGGGAGCTACGAGCAGTACTTC.

The rearrangement joins TRBV19 to TRBJ1-1; D remains ambiguous. Trimming pared 4 bases from V and 2 bases from J, leaving 8 bases between. Germline V CDR1 and CDR2: LNHDA, SQIVND (reference sequence). The CDR3 is 13 amino acids. DNA of the CDR3: TGTGCCAGTAGTAATACCGCTAACACTGAAGCTTTCTTT. It encodes CASSNTANTEAFF.

CDR3 protein: CASSTPGEVAGVRETQYF. CDR3 coding DNA: TGTGCCAGCAGCACCCCCGGGGAGGTAGCGGGAGTACGGGAGACCCAGTACTTC. The V gene is TRBV4-2, the J gene TRBJ2-5, with 9 bases that match TRBD2. V was pared by 5 bases and J by 5 bases, with 18 bases of the junction left unmatched. The germline gives CDR1 LGHNA, CDR2 YNFKEQ. The CDR3 covers 18 residues.

This rearrangement joins TRBV4-1 to TRBJ1-1, with unresolved D. The V end was cut by 2 bases, the J end by 0 bases, with 10 bases between. In germline, CDR1 is MGHRA, CDR2 YSYEKL. This CDR3 region has 15 residues. The CDR3 here is CASSQNQALNTEAFF. Here the CDR3 DNA reads TGCGCCAGCAGCCAAAACCAGGCCCTGAACACTGAAGCTTTCTTT.

The genes are TRBV4-3 and TRBJ1-5; TRBD1 is a possible D gene (6 bases). Germline CDR1 and CDR2: LGHNA and YSLEER. The ends were cut back, 0 bases at V and 1 base at J, with 7 bases in the middle. The CDR3 consists of 15 residues. Written as DNA, the CDR3 is TGCGCCAGCAGCCAAGACGGACAGAGCAATCAGCCCCAGCATTTT. Protein: CASSQDGQSNQPQHF.

This clone was detected a few times. The genes are TRBV27 and TRBJ1-1; a weak D match, TRBD1 (6 bases). Germline V CDR1 and CDR2: MNHEY, SMNVEV (reference sequence). V was shortened by 2 bases and J by 7 bases, with 8 bases between the two germline ends. This CDR3 spans 12 amino acids. CDR3 region: CASSLVGGEAFF. The CDR3 DNA reads as TGTGCCAGCAGTTTAGTAGGGGGTGAAGCTTTCTTT.

The V and J genes are TRBV11-1 and TRBJ1-1; D is unresolved. Trimming left V 3 bases short and J 4 bases short, with 15 bases between. The CDR3 loop spans 15 amino acids. Germline loops: CDR1 SGHAT, CDR2 FQDESV (reference sequence). CDR3 region: CASSLVFSALTEAFF. In nucleotides, the CDR3 is TGTGCCAGCAGCTTGGTGTTTTCAGCACTCACTGAAGCTTTCTTT.

The V and J genes are TRBV28 and TRBJ2-3; D perhaps matches TRBD1 (6 bases). The CDR3 has 13 residues. V shed 4 bases and J shed 5 bases, with 10 bases lying between them. Germline V gene sequence: CDR1 MDHEN, CDR2 SYDVKM. CDR3: CASSSVGGDTQYF. CDR3 DNA sequence: TGTGCCAGCAGTTCCGTAGGGGGAGATACGCAGTATTTT.

This chain links TRBV9 with TRBJ2-7; D remains ambiguous. The CDR3 has 9 amino acids. Trimming left V 7 bases short and J 3 bases short, with 2 bases between. CDR1 and CDR2 (germline): SGDLS, YYNGEE. The CDR3 DNA reads TGTGCCAGCGGCTACGAGCAGTACTTC. It translates to CASGYEQYF. The whole variable domain, remainder taken from reference TRBV9 and TRBJ2-7, is DSGVTQTPKHLITATGQRVTLRCSPRSGDLSVYWYQQSLDQGLQFLIQYYNGEERAKGNILERFSAQQFPDLHSELNLSSLELGDSALYFCASGYEQYFGPGTRLTVT.

The chain has TRBV29-1 and TRBJ1-2; 7 bases agree with TRBD1. V lost 3 bases and J lost 8; bases outside the gene matches: 9. CDR3 size: 13 residues. Germline V lookup: CDR1 SQVTM, CDR2 ANQGSEA. The CDR3, as DNA: TGCAGCGTTGAGAAAGGACAGGCGGGCGGCTACACCTTC. It specifies CSVEKGQAGGYTF. Full variable domain (remainder filled in from reference TRBV29-1 and TRBJ1-2): SAVISQKPSRDICQRGTSLTIQCQVDSQVTMMFWYRQQPGQSLTLIATANQGSEATYESGFVIDKFPISRPNLTFSTLTVSNMSPEDSSIYLCSVEKGQAGGYTFGSGTRLTVV.

The chain uses TRBV27 and TRBJ1-2; TRBD1 matches at 8 bases. Germline V lookup: CDR1 MNHEY, CDR2 SMNVEV (reference sequence). Trimming cost V 5 bases and J 5 bases; bases outside gene matches: 4. CDR3 length equals 13 residues. The CDR3 nucleotides read TGTGCCAGCAGTCGACGACAGGGGTATGGCTACACCTTC. This sequence encodes CASSRRQGYGYTF.

The V call is TRBV5-1, the J call TRBJ1-1, with D perhaps TRBD1 (5 bases). Trimming cost V 4 bases and J 2 bases, with 9 bases left between them. This CDR3 contains 13 residues. From germline, CDR1 is SGHRS and CDR2 YFSETQ. In DNA, the CDR3 is TGCGCCAGCAGCCGGGACGTCAACACTGAAGCTTTCTTT. Its protein is CASSRDVNTEAFF.

J is TRBJ2-1 and V is TRBV5-1, with 8 bases matching TRBD2. This CDR3 has 15 amino acids. In germline, CDR1 is SGHRS, CDR2 YFSETQ. J gave up 10 bases and V 0 bases, and 9 bases lay outside the gene matches. The CDR3 nucleotides are TGCGCCAGCAGCTTGGACGGGAGGGGCCATTGGGAGCAGTTCTTC. Translating gives CASSLDGRGHWEQFF.

This clone has more than one count but fewer than ten. The chain recombines TRBV19 with TRBJ1-4, with 7 positions matching TRBD1. V lost 3 bases, J lost 3 bases, and 4 bases stayed unmatched. The CDR3 consists of 15 residues. The germline V gene encodes CDR1 LNHDA and CDR2 SQIVND (reference sequence). CDR3 bases: TGTGCCAGTAGTATGAGGAGGGGGCCTAATGAAAAACTGTTTTTT. It codes for CASSMRRGPNEKLFF.

This chain joins TRBV7-2 and TRBJ2-3; 7 nucleotides align to TRBD1. With 5 bases clipped from V and 3 bases from J, the junction kept 8 bases outside the gene matches. The CDR3 length is 15 residues. The germline gives CDR1 SGHTA, CDR2 FQGNSA. CDR3 region: CASSPDRVVTDTQYF. DNA of the CDR3: TGTGCCAGCAGCCCCGACAGGGTAGTAACAGATACGCAGTATTTT.

The chain combines TRBV28 with TRBJ2-1; possibly TRBD2 for D (7 bases). The ends were cut back, 7 bases at V and 4 bases at J, with 17 bases in the middle. CDR1 and CDR2 from the germline V gene are MDHEN and SYDVKM. The CDR3 runs 15 residues. The CDR3 bases are TGTGCCAGCACCCAGGGGCTAGCGGAGTACAATGAGCAGTTCTTC. Amino acid sequence: CASTQGLAEYNEQFF.

The genes are TRBV4-3 and TRBJ2-3, with D possibly TRBD1 on 6 matching bases. V lost 4 bases to trimming and J lost 1 base, with 15 bases between them. The CDR3 has 16 residues. Germline V lookup: CDR1 LGHNA, CDR2 YSLEER. The CDR3 loop reads CASSRRAGEGTDTQYF. In nucleotides, the CDR3 is TGCGCCAGCAGCCGACGGGCAGGGGAAGGCACAGATACGCAGTATTTT.

In its sample, this clone was seen a few times. The V and J genes are TRBV6-6 and TRBJ2-1; the match to TRBD2 covers 8 bases. J lost 8 bases, V lost 2 bases, and 8 bases had no gene match. This CDR3 region has 15 residues. Looked up from germline, CDR1 is MNHNY and CDR2 is SVGAGI (reference sequence). The CDR3 DNA reads as TGTGCCAGCAGTTACGCGGGACTAGTCTGGGATGAGCAGTTCTTC. This gives the protein CASSYAGLVWDEQFF.

The genes are TRBV19 and TRBJ2-7; 9 nucleotides agree with TRBD1. V lost 6 bases, J lost 5 bases, and 8 bases stayed unmatched. Germline values: CDR1 LNHDA, CDR2 SQIVND (reference sequence). The CDR3 runs 14 residues. CDR3 sequence reads: CASRPGTGLNEQYF. As DNA, the CDR3 is TGTGCCAGTAGACCCGGGACAGGGCTGAACGAGCAGTACTTC.

This clone occurred a few times. V and J are TRBV18 and TRBJ1-5, with 12 bases aligning to TRBD1. V lost 6 bases, J lost 7 bases, and 16 bases stayed unmatched. Germline CDR1 and CDR2: KGHSH and LQKENI. This CDR3 region has 18 residues. CDR3 sequence (DNA): TGTGCCAGCTCTGCGGGCGGGGACAGGGGGCTAATATACCAGCCCCAGCATTTT. Amino acids: CASSAGGDRGLIYQPQHF.

The chain employs TRBV6-1 and TRBJ1-5; D remains ambiguous. Deletions cut 3 bases from V and 4 bases from J, with 7 bases between. Germline CDR1 MNHNS, CDR2 SASEGT. CDR3 length equals 13 residues. The DNA of the CDR3 is TGTGCCAGCAGTGAGACCAGGAATCAGCCCCAGCATTTT. Translated, it gives CASSETRNQPQHF.

This clone was counted a few times. V is TRBV28 and J is TRBJ2-7; weak D call: TRBD1 (5 bases). CDR1 is MDHEN and CDR2 is SYDVKM in the germline V gene. This CDR3 region has 14 residues. V was shortened by 7 bases and J by 4 bases, with 17 bases between the two germline ends. In DNA form, the CDR3 reads TGTGCCAGCACCCTCTCTGACAGACCTTACGAGCAGTACTTC. It yields the protein CASTLSDRPYEQYF.

V usage is TRBV4-3 and J usage is TRBJ1-4; no clear D gene. CDR1 is LGHNA and CDR2 is YSLEER in the germline V gene. Trimming removed 4 bases at V and 1 base at J, with 1 base between. The CDR3 length is 12 residues. CDR3 region: CASSRTNEKLFF. CDR3 nucleotide sequence: TGCGCCAGCAGCCGAACTAATGAAAAACTGTTTTTT.

This chain joins TRBV6-1 and TRBJ1-5; D remains unclear. The CDR3 spans 13 residues. Trimming took off 3 bases at V and 9 bases at J, with 12 bases between the two ends. Germline CDR1 and CDR2: MNHNS and SASEGT. The CDR3 loop reads CASSEAMMGPQHF. CDR3 bases: TGTGCCAGCAGTGAGGCCATGATGGGGCCCCAGCATTTT.

V usage is TRBV5-3 and J usage is TRBJ2-2, with 7 bases identical to TRBD1. TRBV5-3 is noted as an ORF with a role that remains uncertain. V was pared by 2 bases and J by 3 bases, with 4 bases of the junction left unmatched. The CDR3 totals 15 residues. The CDR3: CARSFYRGDTGELFF. The CDR3 DNA follows: TGTGCCAGAAGCTTTTACAGGGGTGACACCGGGGAGCTGTTTTTT.

This clone appeared a few times. The chain uses TRBV7-6 and TRBJ1-3, with no clear D. The germline CDR1 and CDR2 sequences are SGHVS and FNYEAQ. V was trimmed by 3 bases and J by 0 bases, leaving 12 bases between them. This CDR3 has 16 amino acids. The CDR3 coding sequence is TGTGCCAGCAGCTTCGGTGCAGGTGACTCTGGAAACACCATATATTTT. Protein sequence: CASSFGAGDSGNTIYF.